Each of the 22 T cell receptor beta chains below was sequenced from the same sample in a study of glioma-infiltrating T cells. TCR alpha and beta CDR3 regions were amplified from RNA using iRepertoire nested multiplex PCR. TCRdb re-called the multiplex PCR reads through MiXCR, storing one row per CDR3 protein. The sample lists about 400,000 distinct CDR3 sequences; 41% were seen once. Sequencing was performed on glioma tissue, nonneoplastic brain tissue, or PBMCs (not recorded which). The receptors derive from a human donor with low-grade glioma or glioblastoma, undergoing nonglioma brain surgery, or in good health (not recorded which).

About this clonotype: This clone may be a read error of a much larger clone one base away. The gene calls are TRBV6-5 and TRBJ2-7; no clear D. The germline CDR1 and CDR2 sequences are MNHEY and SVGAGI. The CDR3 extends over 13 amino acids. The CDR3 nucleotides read TGTGGCAGCGCCTCCTATCGGACGTACGAGCAGTACTTC. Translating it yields CGSASYRTYEQYF.

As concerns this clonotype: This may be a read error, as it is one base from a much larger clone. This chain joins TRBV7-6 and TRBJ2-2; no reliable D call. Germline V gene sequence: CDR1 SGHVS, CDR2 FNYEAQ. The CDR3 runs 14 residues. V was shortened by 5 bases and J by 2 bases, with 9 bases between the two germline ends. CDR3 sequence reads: CASSRQVNTGELFF. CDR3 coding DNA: TGTGCCAGCAGCCGGCAGGTAAACACCGGGGAGCTGTTTTTT. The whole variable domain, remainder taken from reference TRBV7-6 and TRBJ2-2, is GAGVSQSPRYKVTKRGQDVALRCDPISGHVSLYWYRQALGQGPEFLTYFNYEAQQDKSGLPNDRFSAERPEGSISTLTIQRTEQRDSAMYRCASSRQVNTGELFFGEGSRLTVL.

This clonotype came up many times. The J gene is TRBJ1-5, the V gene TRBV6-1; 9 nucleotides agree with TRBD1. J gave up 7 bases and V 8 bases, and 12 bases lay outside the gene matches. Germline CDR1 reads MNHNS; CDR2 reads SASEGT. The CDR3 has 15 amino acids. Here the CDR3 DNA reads TGTGCCAGCGGGTCGACGGACAGGGGCAGCCAGCCCCAGCATTTT. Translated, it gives CASGSTDRGSQPQHF.

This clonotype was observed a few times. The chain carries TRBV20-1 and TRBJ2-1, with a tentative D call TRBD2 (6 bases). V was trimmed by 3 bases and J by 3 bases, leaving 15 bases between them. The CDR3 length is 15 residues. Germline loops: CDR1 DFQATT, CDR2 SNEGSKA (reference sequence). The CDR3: CSARKAGWSYNEQFF. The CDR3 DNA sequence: TGCAGTGCTAGGAAGGCGGGATGGAGCTACAATGAGCAGTTCTTC.

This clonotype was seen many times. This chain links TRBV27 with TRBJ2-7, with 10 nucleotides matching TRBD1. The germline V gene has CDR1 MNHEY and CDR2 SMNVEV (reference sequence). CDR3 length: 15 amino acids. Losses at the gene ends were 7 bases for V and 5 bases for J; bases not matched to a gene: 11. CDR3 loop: CASNSGQGWMDEQYF. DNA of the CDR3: TGTGCCAGCAACTCGGGACAGGGGTGGATGGACGAGCAGTACTTC.

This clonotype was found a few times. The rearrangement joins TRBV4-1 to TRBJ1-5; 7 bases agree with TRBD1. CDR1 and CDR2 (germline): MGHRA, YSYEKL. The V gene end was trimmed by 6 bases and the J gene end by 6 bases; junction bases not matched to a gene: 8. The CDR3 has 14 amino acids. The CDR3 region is CASRAGGTGQPQHF. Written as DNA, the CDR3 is TGCGCCAGCAGGGCAGGGGGAACGGGTCAGCCCCAGCATTTT.

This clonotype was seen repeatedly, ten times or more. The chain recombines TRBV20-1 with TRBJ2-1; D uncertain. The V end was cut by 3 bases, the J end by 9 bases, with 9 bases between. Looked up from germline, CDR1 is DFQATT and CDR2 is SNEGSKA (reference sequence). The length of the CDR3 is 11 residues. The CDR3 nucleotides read TGCAGTGCTAGCATTGACCGTGAGCAGTTCTTC. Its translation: CSASIDREQFF.

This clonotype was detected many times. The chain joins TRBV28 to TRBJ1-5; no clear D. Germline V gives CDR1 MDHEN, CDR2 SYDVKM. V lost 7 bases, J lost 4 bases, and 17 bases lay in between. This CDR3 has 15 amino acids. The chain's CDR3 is CASIENSFFNQPQHF. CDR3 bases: TGTGCCAGCATTGAGAACAGTTTCTTTAATCAGCCCCAGCATTTT.

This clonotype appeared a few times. CDR3 amino acids: CASSRAAADTQYF. The CDR3 DNA reads TGTGCCAGCAGCCGGGCTGCGGCAGATACGCAGTATTTT. The chain carries TRBV3-1 and TRBJ2-3; D gene unclear. The V and J ends lost 4 bases and 4 bases respectively, with 9 bases between them. CDR3 size: 13 residues. Germline CDR1 is LGHDT and CDR2 is YNNKEL (reference sequence).

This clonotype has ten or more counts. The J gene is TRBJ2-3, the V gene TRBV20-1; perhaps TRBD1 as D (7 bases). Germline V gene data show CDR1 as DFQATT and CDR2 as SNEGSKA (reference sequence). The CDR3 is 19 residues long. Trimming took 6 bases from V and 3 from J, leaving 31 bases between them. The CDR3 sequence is CSADRLVTTGESWTDTQYF. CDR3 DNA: TGCAGTGCGGACAGACTAGTAACAACAGGGGAGAGTTGGACAGATACGCAGTATTTT.

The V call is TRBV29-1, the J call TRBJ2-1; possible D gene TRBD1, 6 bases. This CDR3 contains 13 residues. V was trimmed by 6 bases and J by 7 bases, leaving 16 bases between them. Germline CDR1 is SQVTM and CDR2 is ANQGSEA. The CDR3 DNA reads TGCAGCGTCGCTAGGGGGTCGGGGAATGAGCAGTTCTTC. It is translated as CSVARGSGNEQFF.

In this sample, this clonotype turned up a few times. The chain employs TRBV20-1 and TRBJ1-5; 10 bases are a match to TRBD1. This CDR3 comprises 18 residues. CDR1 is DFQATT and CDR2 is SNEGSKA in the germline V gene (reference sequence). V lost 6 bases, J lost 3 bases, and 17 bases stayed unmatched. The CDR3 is CSAQSGDRGPYVNQPQHF. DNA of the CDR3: TGCAGTGCCCAATCTGGGGACAGGGGTCCTTATGTCAATCAGCCCCAGCATTTT.

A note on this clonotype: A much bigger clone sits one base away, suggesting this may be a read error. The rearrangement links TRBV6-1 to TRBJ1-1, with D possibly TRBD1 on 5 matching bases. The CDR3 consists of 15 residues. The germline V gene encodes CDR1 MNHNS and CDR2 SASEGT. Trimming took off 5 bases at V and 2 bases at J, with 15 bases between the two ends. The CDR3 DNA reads TGTGCCAGCAGTCACTTCGCGAGGGGCAACACTGAAGCTTTCTTT. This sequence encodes CASSHFARGNTEAFF.

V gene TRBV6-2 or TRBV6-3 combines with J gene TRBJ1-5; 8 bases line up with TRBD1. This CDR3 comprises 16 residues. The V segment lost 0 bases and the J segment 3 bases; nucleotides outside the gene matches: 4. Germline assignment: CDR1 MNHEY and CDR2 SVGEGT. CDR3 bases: TGTGCCAGCAGTTACTCCGGGACAGGTGTCAATCAGCCCCAGCATTTT. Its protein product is CASSYSGTGVNQPQHF.

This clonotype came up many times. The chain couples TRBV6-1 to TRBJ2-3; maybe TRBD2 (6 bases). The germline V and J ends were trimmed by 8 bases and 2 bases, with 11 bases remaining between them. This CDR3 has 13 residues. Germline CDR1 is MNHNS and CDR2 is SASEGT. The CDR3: CASGRGDTDTQYF. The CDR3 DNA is TGTGCCAGCGGTCGCGGGGACACAGATACGCAGTATTTT.

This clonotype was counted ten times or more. CDR3 sequence reads: CASSEAGGRNTEAFF. CDR3 in DNA: TGTGCCAGCAGTGAAGCCGGGGGTAGAAACACTGAAGCTTTCTTT. The chain joins TRBV6-1 to TRBJ1-1; D is perhaps TRBD1 (5 bases). The germline CDR1 and CDR2 sequences are MNHNS and SASEGT. Trimming left V 0 bases short and J 2 bases short, with 10 bases between. This CDR3 comprises 15 residues.

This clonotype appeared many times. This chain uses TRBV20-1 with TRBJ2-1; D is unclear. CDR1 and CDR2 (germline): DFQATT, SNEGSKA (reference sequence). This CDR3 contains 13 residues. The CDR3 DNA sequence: TGCAGCCCGAGTCAGGCAACGAACAATGAGCAGTTCTTC. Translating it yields CSPSQATNNEQFF.

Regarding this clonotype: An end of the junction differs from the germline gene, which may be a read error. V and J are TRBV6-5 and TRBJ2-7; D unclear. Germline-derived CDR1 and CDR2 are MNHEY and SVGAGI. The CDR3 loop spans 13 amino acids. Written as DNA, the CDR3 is TGTGCCAGCAGGGGAAAGGGCATCTACGTGCAGTACTTC. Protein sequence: CASRGKGIYVQYF.

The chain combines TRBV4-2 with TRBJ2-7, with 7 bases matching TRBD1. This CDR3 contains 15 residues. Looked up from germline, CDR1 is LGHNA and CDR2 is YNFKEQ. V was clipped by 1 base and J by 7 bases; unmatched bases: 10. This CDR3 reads CASSQGGEGAREQYF. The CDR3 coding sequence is TGTGCCAGCAGCCAAGGAGGTGAGGGGGCGCGGGAGCAGTACTTC.

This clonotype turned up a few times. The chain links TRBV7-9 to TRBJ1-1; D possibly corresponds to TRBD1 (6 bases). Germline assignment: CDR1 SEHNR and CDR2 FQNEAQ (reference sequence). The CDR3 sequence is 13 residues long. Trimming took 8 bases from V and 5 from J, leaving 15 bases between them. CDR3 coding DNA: TGTGCCAGCGCAGCGGGGGCGGGGACTGAAGCTTTCTTT. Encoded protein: CASAAGAGTEAFF. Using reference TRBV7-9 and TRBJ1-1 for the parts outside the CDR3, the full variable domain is DTGVSQNPRHKITKRGQNVTFRCDPISEHNRLYWYRQTLGQGPEFLTYFQNEAQLEKSRLLSDRFSAERPKGSFSTLEIQRTEQGDSAMYLCASAAGAGTEAFFGQGTRLTVV.

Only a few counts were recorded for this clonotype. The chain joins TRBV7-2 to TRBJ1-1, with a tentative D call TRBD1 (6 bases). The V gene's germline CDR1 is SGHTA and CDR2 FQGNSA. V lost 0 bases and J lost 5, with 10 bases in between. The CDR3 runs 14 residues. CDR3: CASSLAAGVTEAFF. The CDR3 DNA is TGTGCCAGCAGCTTAGCTGCAGGGGTGACTGAAGCTTTCTTT.

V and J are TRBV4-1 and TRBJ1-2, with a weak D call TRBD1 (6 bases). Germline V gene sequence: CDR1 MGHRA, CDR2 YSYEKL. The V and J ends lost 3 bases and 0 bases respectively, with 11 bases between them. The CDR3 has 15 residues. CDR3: CASSHPPGANYGYTF. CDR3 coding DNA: TGCGCCAGCAGCCACCCCCCAGGGGCTAACTATGGCTACACCTTC.